The 3 T cell receptor beta chains given below trace back to one sample, sequenced in a study of T cell clonality in common variable immunodeficiency. Using immunoSEQ multiplex PCR, the repertoire was profiled, and TCRdb retains in-frame clones only, with some absent. The sample holds 50,000 to 60,000 clones, and no clone turns up only once. The sequencing input was peripheral blood mononuclear cells. Source of these receptors: a person aged 18-70 years in good health.

This clone was recorded at least ten times. Sequencing ends 3 residues short of the CDR3 end; the germline J gene provides the rest. The chain employs TRBV18 and TRBJ2-1, with TRBD1 as a possible D gene (6 bases). This CDR3 spans 16 amino acids. The germline V gene encodes CDR1 KGHSH and CDR2 LQKENI. V gave up 6 bases and J gave up 4 bases, with 19 bases separating them. CDR3: CASSPGSVGGYNEQFF. Partial CDR3 DNA: TGTGCCAGCTCTCCCGGATCGGTAGGGGGATACAATGAG.

This clone has ten or more counts. The read ends 3 residues early relative to the CDR3; the germline J gene fills the gap. The chain links TRBV7-9 to TRBJ1-4; D perhaps matches TRBD1 (5 bases). Deletions cut 4 bases from V and 5 bases from J, with 8 bases between. Germline V gene sequence: CDR1 SEHNR, CDR2 FQNEAQ (reference sequence). The CDR3 spans 13 residues. The CDR3: CASSSRANEKLFF. The sequenced CDR3 bases are TGTGCCAGCAGCTCCAGGGCCAATGAAAAA.

This clone occurred many times. The CDR3 end falls 3 residues outside the read, so it is completed with the germline J gene. V usage is TRBV10-3 and J usage is TRBJ2-1; D possibly corresponds to TRBD1 (5 bases). Trimming took off 4 bases at V and 8 bases at J, with 12 bases between the two ends. The CDR3 has 13 residues. The germline V gene encodes CDR1 ENHRY and CDR2 SYGVKD. The CDR3 DNA, read in part, is TGTGCCATCAGTGTAGGTCAGGGCGATGAG. Its translation: CAISVGQGDE. The CDR3 in its entirety is CAISVGQGDEQFF.